This T cell receptor (beta chain) was recovered during a study of blood T cell repertoires in COVID-19 (TCRdb year 2020). About the full investigation: Collaborator samples came from the United States, Italy and Spain and covered acute and convalescent phases of COVID-19. The material from the prospective study consisted of cDNA or gDNA derived from T cells, B-cell-depleted T cells, or PBMCs. Subjects who had been exposed to COVID-19, were actively infected with it, or had recovered from it provided the deeply sampled blood TCRbeta repertoires that made up the dataset. A freely available public database, intended as a resource for researchers studying the immune response to SARS-CoV-2, is where the repertoires were released. Samples came from the ongoing ImmuneRACE study (first 160 participants) plus 1,254 subjects from 6 global collaborators. Nearly every sample came with metadata listing a de-identified subject ID, COVID-19 status, age in years and sex. Where available, HLA class I and class II types were obtained from metadata supplied by the sample provider rather than from assay-based typing.

Remarks on this clone: The antigen this receptor binds is unknown. No base quality values were provided; no much bigger clone lies one nucleotide off.

General findings and caveats noted by the study authors: Clinical and demographic metadata were provided uncurated, with the amount varying by source and participant.

Each collaborating institution followed its own protocols to collect whole blood in K2EDTA tubes. For TCRbeta analysis, collaborators shipped samples as frozen whole blood, isolated PBMCs, or DNA extracted from either of those sample types. TCRbeta CDR3 regions were amplified from genomic DNA using the immunoSEQ Assay, a bias-controlled multiplex PCR. The paper's processing steps were these. Within the assay, amplification of reference gene primers was used to estimate how many nucleated cells each sample contained. To quantify the absolute abundance of each unique TCRbeta CDR3 rearrangement, sequence reads were collapsed and filtered. For each sample, productive Simpson clonality was calculated as the square root of Simpson's diversity index over productive rearrangements. This is the immuneACCESS table as TCRdb keeps it, with only in-frame sequences that have V and J called. A part of the clones is gone; compared with another copy, unresolved V genes explain less than half, and the rest is unexplained. That table gives V, J and clone size, and the DNA gave D and trimming. A total of 200,000 to 250,000 clones appear in this sample, roughly 84% of them only once. About 3.8% of the sample is taken by the ten largest.

Including the terminal cysteine and phenylalanine, the CDR3 comprises 16 residues. Of all the DNA, just the CDR3 is kept, 48 bases in frame from base 1. The germline V gene specifies SGHTA as CDR1 and FQGNSA as CDR2. V is cut by 0 bases and J by 0 bases, and the space between the germline ends is 9 bases. This sequence originates from a woman older than 75 with acute or convalescent COVID-19. The sequenced sample was peripheral blood. This receptor chain uses TRBV7-2 and TRBJ1-5; a tentative D call is TRBD1 (6 bases match). The DNA reads TGTGCCAGCAGCTTAGCGGGAGGGGGTAGCAATCAGCCCCAGCATTTT. Translation gives CASSLAGGGSNQPQHF.